The 10 T cell receptor beta chains below all came from one sample that was sequenced in a study of Ad26.COV2.S vaccination and SARS-CoV-2 variants. Noted treatment: roughly 20 received Ad26.COV2.S at low or high dose, single or two shots; about 5 received placebo; per-sample allocation not given. The study sampled participants on day 63 after the first vaccine or placebo injection. Using immunoSEQ multiplex PCR, the repertoire was profiled, and TCRdb retains in-frame clones only, with some absent. The profile shows about 350,000 clones, roughly 91% of them singletons. The source material was peripheral blood, sampled in a trial of Ad26.COV2.S vaccine versus placebo. Receptors originate from a person aged 18-60 years who received the Ad26.COV2.S COVID-19 vaccine or a placebo.

V usage is TRBV27 and J usage is TRBJ2-3; 8 nucleotides line up with TRBD2. Trimming removed 3 bases from V and 2 bases from J; junction bases left unmatched: 7. CDR1 is MNHEY and CDR2 is SMNVEV in the germline V gene (reference sequence). The CDR3 totals 16 residues. This CDR3 is CASSFGGGSPTDTQYF. The CDR3 coding sequence is TGTGCCAGCAGTTTTGGCGGGGGGAGCCCCACAGATACGCAGTATTTT.

The chain carries TRBV7-9 and TRBJ1-6; possibly TRBD1 for D (6 bases). V lost 5 bases to trimming and J lost 6 bases, with 11 bases between them. This CDR3 region has 14 residues. The germline gives CDR1 SEHNR, CDR2 FQNEAQ (reference sequence). In DNA, the CDR3 is TGTGCCAGCAGCCCTGGACAGAGTAATTCACCCCTCCACTTT. It yields the protein CASSPGQSNSPLHF.

The gene calls are TRBV15 and TRBJ2-7; tentatively, D is TRBD1 (7 bases). Germline assignment: CDR1 LNHNV and CDR2 YYDKDF (reference sequence). V lost 0 bases to trimming and J lost 0 bases, with 18 bases between them. The CDR3 has 18 residues. The chain's CDR3 is CATSRDNWAGQFSYEQYF. CDR3 bases: TGTGCCACCAGCAGAGATAATTGGGCGGGACAGTTCTCCTACGAGCAGTACTTC.

The chain is built from TRBV15 and TRBJ1-1, with 7 bases aligning to TRBD1. Germline V gene lookup returns CDR1 LNHNV and CDR2 YYDKDF (reference sequence). The V segment lost 2 bases and the J segment 12 bases; nucleotides outside the gene matches: 6. CDR3 length equals 12 residues. CDR3 residues: CATSRPGTVPFF. For the CDR3, the DNA is TGTGCCACCAGCAGACCCGGGACAGTGCCTTTCTTT.

The chain links TRBV7-8 to TRBJ2-7; D is ambiguous. V was clipped by 2 bases and J by 2 bases, with 10 bases between them. This CDR3 is 14 amino acids long. Germline CDR1 is SGHVS and CDR2 is FQNEAQ. The CDR3 coding sequence is TGTGCCAGCAGCTTATCCGCCCGTCCCTACGAGCAGTACTTC. Protein: CASSLSARPYEQYF.

This chain connects TRBV29-1 to TRBJ2-7, with unresolved D. Trimming took 6 bases from V and 4 from J, leaving 13 bases between them. Germline V gene data show CDR1 as SQVTM and CDR2 as ANQGSEA. The CDR3 consists of 12 residues. For the CDR3, the DNA is TGCAGCGTATCGACAATTTTGTACGAGCAGTACTTC. It yields the protein CSVSTILYEQYF.

The CDR3 nucleotides are TGTGCCAGTAGTACGGCAGGGAGACTCACAGATACGCAGTATTTT. Its translation is CASSTAGRLTDTQYF. The gene calls are TRBV19 and TRBJ2-3, with D possibly being TRBD1 or TRBD2 (5 bases each). V dropped 4 bases and J dropped 2 bases, with 13 bases sitting between them. Germline values: CDR1 LNHDA, CDR2 SQIVND (reference sequence). The CDR3 loop spans 15 amino acids.

To note about this clone: It may be a read error: a sequence one base away is much more abundant. The CDR3 region is CASSLNQGDTEAFF. DNA for the CDR3: TGTGCCAGCAGCTTAAACCAGGGGGACACTGAAGCTTTCTTT. The genes are TRBV7-3 and TRBJ1-1; 7 nucleotides line up with TRBD1. CDR1 and CDR2 (germline): SGHTA, FQGTGA. The CDR3 is 14 residues long. The ends lost 1 base at V and 3 bases at J; junction bases unmatched: 2.

This sequence joins TRBV2 and TRBJ1-5; D call uncertain. Trimming left V 4 bases short and J 1 base short, with 5 bases between. CDR3 length: 13 amino acids. Germline assignment: CDR1 SNHLY and CDR2 FYNNEI. CDR3 sequence reads: CASSGESNQPQHF. In nucleotides, the CDR3 is TGTGCCAGCAGTGGGGAGAGCAATCAGCCCCAGCATTTT.

In this sample, this clone turned up once. CDR3 DNA: TGTGCCAGCAGCTTAGTTTCCAGCGGGGGGTTTTTACGGATAGATACGCAGTATTTT. It encodes CASSLVSSGGFLRIDTQYF. This chain connects TRBV7-2 to TRBJ2-3; TRBD2 agrees at 9 bases. The CDR3 length is 19 residues. J lost 5 bases, V lost 1 base, and 16 bases had no gene match. From germline, CDR1 is SGHTA and CDR2 FQGNSA.